This is a list of T cell receptor beta chains from one sample in a study of OX40 agonist ivuxolimab in advanced cancers. Assay: immunoSEQ multiplex PCR; the TCRdb copy retains only in-frame clones and omits some. This sample has roughly 77,000 clones; roughly 80% occur once, and the top ten carry roughly 4.5%. Specimen: CD4+ or CD8+ T cells sorted from blood, collected in a trial of the OX40 agonist ivuxolimab. These receptor sequences come from an adult with an advanced solid tumor such as melanoma, head and neck, liver or kidney cancer. The CDR3 runs from the conserved cysteine through the conserved F or W. A D gene is named only where the DNA matches it firmly. The listing skips clone size in some rows; elsewhere it reads once, few, many or a size class.

CDR3,DNA,V,size,J,D
CASKSSGNTGELFF,TGTGCCAGCAAATCGAGCGGGAACACCGGGGAGCTGTTTTTT,TRBV7-2,NA,TRBJ2-2,NA
CASSQLTKPSSYEQYF,TGCGCCAGCAGCCAACTCACGAAGCCGTCCTCCTACGAGCAGTACTTC,TRBV4-1,NA,TRBJ2-7,NA
CASSLKAGGTEAFF,TGTGCCAGCAGCTTAAAAGCAGGGGGCACTGAAGCTTTCTTT,TRBV7-3,once,TRBJ1-1,TRBD1
CASSFSLGETQYF,TGTGCCAGCAGCTTCTCCTTGGGGGAGACCCAGTACTTC,TRBV5-4,NA,TRBJ2-5,NA
CASSIVGRLAGGPEQETQYF,TGTGCCAGTAGTATAGTAGGACGGCTAGCGGGGGGGCCGGAGCAAGAGACCCAGTACTTC,TRBV19,NA,TRBJ2-5,TRBD2
CASTLAGTGQPQHF,TGTGCCAGCACACTCGCCGGGACAGGCCAGCCCCAGCATTTT,TRBV2,few,TRBJ1-5,TRBD1
CASSLYPSGSINEQFF,TGCGCCAGCAGCTTGTACCCTAGCGGGAGTATAAATGAGCAGTTCTTC,TRBV5-1,NA,TRBJ2-1,TRBD2
CASSIGGPANEKLFF,TGTGCCAGCAGCATCGGAGGTCCAGCTAATGAAAAACTGTTTTTT,TRBV11-1,once,TRBJ1-4,NA
CASSLRGTRNTEAFF,TGTGCCAGCAGTTTAAGGGGGACACGCAACACTGAAGCTTTCTTT,TRBV27,NA,TRBJ1-1,NA
CASSLKGSYEQYF,TGTGCCAGCAGCTTAAAGGGGTCCTACGAGCAGTACTTC,TRBV7-2,once,TRBJ2-7,NA
CASSPGQGLDGYTF,TGTGCCAGCAGCCCCGGACAGGGGCTGGATGGCTACACCTTC,TRBV11-2,NA,TRBJ1-2,TRBD1
CASSPPGQRYEQYF,TGTGCCAGTAGTCCTCCGGGACAGAGATACGAGCAGTACTTC,TRBV19,NA,TRBJ2-7,TRBD1
CASSFGLRQGALNTEAFF,TGTGCCAGCAGCTTTGGACTGCGACAGGGGGCGTTGAACACTGAAGCTTTCTTT,TRBV7-8,NA,TRBJ1-1,TRBD1
CASSRQAQGRGWSGYTF,TGTGCCAGCAGCCGACAGGCGCAGGGGAGGGGCTGGAGTGGCTACACCTTC,TRBV4-2,NA,TRBJ1-2,NA
CARMTGTTDTQYF,TGCGCCAGGATGACAGGGACCACAGATACGCAGTATTTT,TRBV10-2,NA,TRBJ2-3,TRBD1
CASSPLTGTNYGYTF,TGTGCCAGCTCACCACTTACAGGCACTAACTATGGCTACACCTTC,TRBV18,NA,TRBJ1-2,NA
CANSIVDTTYEQYF,TGCGCCAACAGCATAGTGGACACTACCTACGAGCAGTACTTC,TRBV5-1,NA,TRBJ2-7,NA
CACKNLAGRTADTQYF,TGTGCCTGCAAAAACCTAGCGGGACGGACAGCAGATACGCAGTATTTT,TRBV30,NA,TRBJ2-3,TRBD2
CASSPDSSYNEQFF,TGTGCCAGCTCACCGGACAGCTCCTACAATGAGCAGTTCTTC,TRBV18,NA,TRBJ2-1,NA
CASSKGRLLQETQYF,TGTGCCAGTAGTAAGGGACGACTCCTTCAAGAGACCCAGTACTTC,TRBV19,NA,TRBJ2-5,NA
CASSTLAGSPGNTIYF,TGTGCCAGCAGCACATTGGCAGGTAGCCCTGGAAACACCATATATTTT,TRBV14,NA,TRBJ1-3,NA
CASSLWGAEQYF,TGTGCCAGCAGTTTATGGGGAGCCGAGCAGTACTTC,TRBV27,NA,TRBJ2-7,NA
CASSSPGLAGADTQYF,TGTGCCAGCAGTTCACCGGGACTAGCGGGAGCGGATACGCAGTATTTT,TRBV14,NA,TRBJ2-3,TRBD2
CATSRGQQETQYF,TGTGCCACCAGCAGAGGGCAGCAAGAGACCCAGTACTTC,TRBV15,NA,TRBJ2-5,NA